The T cell receptor beta chain under discussion was sequenced for a study of cytomegalovirus exposure and HLA in healthy donors. Study-wide results and caveats: Within an earlier analysis, most TCR beta V segments proved productive either about 87% or about 30% of the time. On later analysis, the bulk of CMV-associated TCR beta chains appeared to be HLA-restricted. Researchers catalogued some 160 TCR beta chains as cytomegalovirus-associated.

V gave up 2 bases and J gave up 0 bases; unmatched junction bases: 2. Germline-derived CDR1 and CDR2 are MDHEN and SYDVKM. The CDR3 contains 15 residues. Concerning this clone: What it recognizes is unknown.

Each donor was healthy, and each was a bone marrow donor. Use of 60 Vbeta and 13 Jbeta primers characterized the PCR. TCRdb's table, derived via immunoSEQ multiplex PCR, lists solely in-frame clones and lacks some. The sample has about 88,000 clones; around 90% are singletons. The source material was PBMCs. This chain joins TRBV28 and TRBJ2-3, with 7 bases lining up with TRBD1. This TCR was sampled from a man between 18 and 29 years old in good health and CMV-seronegative. The CDR3 sequence is CASSLGQASTDTQYF. The DNA of the CDR3 is TGTGCCAGCAGTTTAGGACAGGCTAGCACAGATACGCAGTATTTT. Complete variable domain (other parts from reference TRBV28 and TRBJ2-3): DVKVTQSSRYLVKRTGEKVFLECVQDMDHENMFWYRQDPGLGLRLIYFSYDVKMKEKGDIPEGYSVSREKKERFSLILESASTNQTSMYLCASSLGQASTDTQYFGPGTRLTVL.